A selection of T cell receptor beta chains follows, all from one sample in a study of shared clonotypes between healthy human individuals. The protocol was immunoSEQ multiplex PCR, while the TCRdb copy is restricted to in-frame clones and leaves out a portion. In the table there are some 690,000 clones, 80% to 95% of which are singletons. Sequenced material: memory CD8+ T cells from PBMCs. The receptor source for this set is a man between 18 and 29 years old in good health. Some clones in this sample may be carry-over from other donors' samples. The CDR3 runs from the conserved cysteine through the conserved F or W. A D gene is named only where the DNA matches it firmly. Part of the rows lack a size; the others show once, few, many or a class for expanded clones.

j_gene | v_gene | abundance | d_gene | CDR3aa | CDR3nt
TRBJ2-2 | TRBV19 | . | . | CASSIGWVGGNTGELFF | TGTGCCAGTAGTATAGGGTGGGTCGGGGGAAACACCGGGGAGCTGTTTTTT
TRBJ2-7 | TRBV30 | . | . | CAWSVGHEQYF | TGTGCCTGGAGTGTAGGCCACGAGCAGTACTTC
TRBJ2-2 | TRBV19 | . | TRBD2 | CASSLGLANTGELFF | TGTGCCAGTAGCCTGGGACTAGCGAACACCGGGGAGCTGTTTTTT
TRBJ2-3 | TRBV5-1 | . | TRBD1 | CASRHDRDNTDTQYF | TGCGCCAGCAGGCATGACAGGGACAACACAGATACGCAGTATTTT
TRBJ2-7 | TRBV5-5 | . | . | CASSLGRRGLNYEQYF | TGTGCCAGCAGCTTGGGGCGCCGGGGCCTTAACTACGAGCAGTACTTC
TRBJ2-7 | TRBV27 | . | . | CASSSNSYEQYF | TGTGCCAGCAGCTCAAATTCCTACGAGCAGTACTTC
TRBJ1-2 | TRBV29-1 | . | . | CSVGGGTSVGYTF | TGCAGCGTTGGGGGGGGCACGTCGGTTGGCTACACCTTC
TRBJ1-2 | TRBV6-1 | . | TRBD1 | CASSRRDRTTGYTF | TGTGCCAGCAGTCGGAGGGACAGGACAACTGGCTACACCTTC
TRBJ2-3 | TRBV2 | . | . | CASSEGTGYSTDTQYF | TGTGCCAGCAGTGAAGGCACAGGGTATAGCACAGATACGCAGTATTTT
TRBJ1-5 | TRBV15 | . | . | CATSRDLWDPNQPQHF | TGTGCCACCAGCAGAGATCTGTGGGATCCTAATCAGCCCCAGCATTTT
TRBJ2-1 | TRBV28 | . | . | CASSRSWDVPHNEQFF | TGTGCCAGCAGCCGATCCTGGGACGTCCCCCACAATGAGCAGTTCTTC
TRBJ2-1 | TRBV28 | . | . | CASSLKQGGWNEQFF | TGTGCCAGCAGTTTAAAGCAGGGGGGTTGGAATGAGCAGTTCTTC
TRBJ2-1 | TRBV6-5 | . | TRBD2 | CASSYSSPGGDEQFF | TGTGCCAGCAGTTACTCGAGTCCGGGAGGAGATGAGCAGTTCTTC
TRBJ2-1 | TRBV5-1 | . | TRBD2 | CASSFGEGSYNEQFF | TGCGCCAGCAGCTTTGGGGAGGGCTCCTACAATGAGCAGTTCTTC
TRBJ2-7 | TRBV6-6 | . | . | CASSYPQVDLGEQYF | TGTGCCAGCAGTTACCCCCAGGTAGACTTGGGCGAGCAGTACTTC
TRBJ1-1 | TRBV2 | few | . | CASSEALGAYTEAFF | TGTGCCAGCAGTGAAGCGCTGGGGGCTTACACTGAAGCTTTCTTT
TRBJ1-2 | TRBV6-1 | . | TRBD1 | CASYVRGRAYGYTF | TGTGCCAGTTACGTCAGGGGGCGAGCCTATGGCTACACCTTC
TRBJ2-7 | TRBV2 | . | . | CASSEGSAGGLYEQYF | TGTGCCAGCAGTGAAGGCTCGGCAGGGGGGCTTTACGAGCAGTACTTC
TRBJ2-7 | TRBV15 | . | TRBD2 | CATSRASGSLEQYF | TGTGCCACCAGCAGAGCTAGCGGGAGTCTCGAGCAGTACTTC
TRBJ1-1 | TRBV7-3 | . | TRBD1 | CASSLTGGEGTEAFF | TGTGCCAGCAGCTTAACAGGGGGCGAGGGCACTGAAGCTTTCTTT
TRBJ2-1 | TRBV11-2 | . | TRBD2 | CASSSVSGSSYNEQFF | TGTGCCAGCAGCTCCGTTAGCGGGAGCTCCTACAATGAGCAGTTCTTC
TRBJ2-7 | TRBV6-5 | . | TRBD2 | CASSYPGLAREQYF | TGTGCCAGCAGTTACCCCGGACTAGCGAGGGAGCAGTACTTC
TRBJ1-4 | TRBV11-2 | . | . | CASSLWGSYEKLFF | TGTGCCAGCAGCTTATGGGGGAGCTATGAAAAACTGTTTTTT
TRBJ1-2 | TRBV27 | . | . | CASSLSAYSPLTNYGYTF | TGTGCCAGCAGTTTATCCGCTTACTCGCCGCTTACTAACTATGGCTACACCTTC
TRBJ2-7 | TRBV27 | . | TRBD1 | CASRPRTGGAYEQYF | TGTGCCAGCAGGCCCCGGACAGGGGGCGCCTACGAGCAGTACTTC
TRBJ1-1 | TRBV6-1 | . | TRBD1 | CATGTAAFF | TGTGCCACCGGGACAGCAGCTTTCTTT
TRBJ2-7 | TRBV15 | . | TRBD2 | CATSSRTSGRFHEQYF | TGTGCCACCAGCAGTCGGACTAGCGGGAGATTCCACGAGCAGTACTTC
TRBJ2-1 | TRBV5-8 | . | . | CASSLVPTGREQFF | TGTGCCAGCAGCTTGGTCCCAACCGGTCGGGAGCAGTTCTTC
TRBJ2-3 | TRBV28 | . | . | CASSDTVSTDTQYF | TGTGCCAGCAGTGACACGGTTTCCACAGATACGCAGTATTTT
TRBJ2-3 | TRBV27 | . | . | CASSLYGISLTDTQYF | TGTGCCAGCAGTTTATACGGGATCTCCCTTACAGATACGCAGTATTTT
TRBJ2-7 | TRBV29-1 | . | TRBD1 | CSVADRGDYEQYF | TGCAGCGTTGCTGACAGGGGCGACTACGAGCAGTACTTC
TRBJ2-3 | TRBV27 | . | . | CASSFGRKNSDTQYF | TGTGCCAGCAGTTTCGGGCGGAAGAATTCAGATACGCAGTATTTT
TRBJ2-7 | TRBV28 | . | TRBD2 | CASSLYRLAVDEQYF | TGTGCCAGCAGTTTATATCGGCTAGCGGTGGACGAGCAGTACTTC
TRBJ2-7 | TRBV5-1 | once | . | CASSLEGSFHEQYF | TGCGCCAGCAGCTTGGAGGGATCTTTCCACGAGCAGTACTTC
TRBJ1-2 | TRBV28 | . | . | CASSLLLANYGYTF | TGTGCCAGCAGTCTCCTCCTGGCTAACTATGGCTACACCTTC
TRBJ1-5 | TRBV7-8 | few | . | CASSPPYEGNIYSNQPQHF | TGTGCCAGCAGCCCACCTTACGAGGGCAATATCTATAGCAATCAGCCCCAGCATTTT
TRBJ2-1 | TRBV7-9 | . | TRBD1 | CAGQGGDYNEQFF | TGTGCCGGACAGGGTGGGGATTACAATGAGCAGTTCTTC
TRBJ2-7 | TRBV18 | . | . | CASSSLRTFYEQYF | TGTGCCAGCTCATCCTTGCGGACCTTCTACGAGCAGTACTTC
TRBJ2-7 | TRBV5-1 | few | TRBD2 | CASSLTSGRAHEQYF | TGCGCCAGCAGCTTGACTAGCGGGAGGGCCCACGAGCAGTACTTC
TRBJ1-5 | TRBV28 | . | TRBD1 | CASSFRGRWNQPQHF | TGTGCCAGCAGTTTTAGGGGGCGTTGGAATCAGCCCCAGCATTTT
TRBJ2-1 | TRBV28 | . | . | CASRIDTGYYNEQFF | TGTGCCAGCAGAATCGATACTGGGTATTACAATGAGCAGTTCTTC
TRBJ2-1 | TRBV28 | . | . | CASSLLSDLGEQFF | TGTGCCAGCAGTTTACTATCAGATCTGGGGGAGCAGTTCTTC
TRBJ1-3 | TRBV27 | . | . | CASSLGGSGNTIYF | TGTGCCAGCAGTTTAGGCGGGAGTGGAAACACCATATATTTT
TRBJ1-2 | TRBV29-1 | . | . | CSEGRGVDGYTF | TGCAGCGAGGGCAGGGGAGTGGACGGCTACACCTTC
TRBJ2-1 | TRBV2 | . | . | CASSGEQFF | TGTGCCAGCAGTGGGGAGCAGTTCTTC
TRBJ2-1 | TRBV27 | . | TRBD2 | CASSFRGGSYNEQFF | TGTGCCAGCAGTTTCCGGGGGGGTTCCTACAATGAGCAGTTCTTC
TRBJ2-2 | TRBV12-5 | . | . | CASGLAGIGELFF | TGTGCTAGTGGTTTGGCCGGTATCGGGGAGCTGTTTTTT
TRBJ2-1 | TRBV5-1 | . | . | CASSLAPYNEQFF | TGCGCCAGCAGCTTGGCCCCCTACAATGAGCAGTTCTTC
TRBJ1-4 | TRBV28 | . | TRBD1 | CASSTTGAGTNEKLFF | TGTGCCAGCAGTACGACAGGGGCTGGCACTAATGAAAAACTGTTTTTT
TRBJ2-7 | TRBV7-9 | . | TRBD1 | CASSRDRAHEQYF | TGTGCCAGCAGCCGGGACAGGGCTCACGAGCAGTACTTC
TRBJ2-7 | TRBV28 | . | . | CATQRDESYEQYF | TGTGCCACCCAGCGAGACGAATCCTACGAGCAGTACTTC
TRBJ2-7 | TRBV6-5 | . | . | CASSHNAYTYEQYF | TGTGCCAGCAGCCACAACGCCTATACCTACGAGCAGTACTTC
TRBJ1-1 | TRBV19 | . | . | CASSIGHLNTEAFF | TGTGCCAGTAGTATTGGGCATCTGAACACTGAAGCTTTCTTT
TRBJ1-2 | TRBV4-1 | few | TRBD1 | CASSQPGQAYGYTF | TGCGCCAGCAGCCAGCCGGGACAGGCCTATGGCTACACCTTC
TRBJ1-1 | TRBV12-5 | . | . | CASGPGIGTEAFF | TGTGCTAGTGGACCAGGGATTGGGACTGAAGCTTTCTTT